This TCR beta chain was recorded in a study of Ad26.COV2.S vaccination and SARS-CoV-2 variants. Treatment in this sample: 19 received Ad26.COV2.S at low or high dose, single or two shots; about 5 received placebo; per-sample allocation not given. The samples were gathered on day 63 after the first injection of vaccine or placebo. The CDR3 spans 14 residues. Germline lookup yields CDR1 MDHEN and CDR2 SYDVKM. The V and J ends lost 3 bases and 1 base respectively, with 9 bases between them. The sample holds one count of this clone. The assay was immunoSEQ multiplex PCR, and TCRdb's table has in-frame clones only and misses some. The sample carries approximately 480,000 clones, 70% to 90% recorded once.

Material: peripheral blood, obtained in a trial of Ad26.COV2.S vaccine versus placebo. The clonotype originates from a person aged 18-60 years who received the Ad26.COV2.S COVID-19 vaccine or a placebo. The rearrangement links TRBV28 to TRBJ1-1; possible D gene TRBD1, 5 bases. The CDR3 protein is CASSFGTGNTEAFF. DNA of the CDR3: TGTGCCAGCAGTTTCGGTACAGGGAACACTGAAGCTTTCTTT.